Below, 15 T cell receptor beta chains from the same sample are listed, as sequenced in a study of T cell responses to AZD1222 COVID-19 vaccine. Using immunoSEQ multiplex PCR, the repertoire was profiled, and TCRdb retains in-frame clones only, with some absent. The sample includes about 150,000 clones, 75% to 90% of them seen just once. The sample here was peripheral blood, taken 28 days after the second AZD1222 dose. All receptors come from an adult who received the AZD1222 COVID-19 vaccine.

Turning to this clone: At the DNA level, this CDR3 is encoded by other sequences in the same sample as well. CDR3 residues: CASSLGSGYGYTF. The CDR3 DNA is TGTGCCAGCAGCTTAGGGTCGGGCTATGGCTACACCTTC. V is TRBV7-9 and J is TRBJ1-2; unclear D gene. Germline V CDR1 and CDR2: SEHNR, FQNEAQ (reference sequence). The CDR3 spans 13 residues. V lost 1 base to trimming and J lost 4 bases, with 7 bases between them.

In this sample, this clone turned up a few times. This chain links TRBV6-1 with TRBJ1-2; 8 bases line up with TRBD1. After removal of 1 base from V and 8 bases from J, the junction contained 6 bases not matched to a gene. Germline CDR1 MNHNS, CDR2 SASEGT. This CDR3 comprises 14 residues. The CDR3 protein is CASSEVTGVLGYTF. DNA for the CDR3: TGTGCCAGCAGTGAAGTGACAGGGGTGCTAGGCTACACCTTC.

The V and J genes are TRBV19 and TRBJ2-2; D gene ambiguous. V gave up 3 bases and J gave up 5 bases, with 4 bases separating them. CDR1 is LNHDA and CDR2 is SQIVND in the germline V gene (reference sequence). The CDR3 covers 12 residues. CDR3 DNA: TGTGCCAGTAGTATGGGGACCGGGGAGCTGTTTTTT. It translates to CASSMGTGELFF.

The chain joins TRBV7-9 to TRBJ2-5, with 12 bases lining up with TRBD2. Germline CDR1 reads SEHNR; CDR2 reads FQNEAQ (reference sequence). CDR3 length: 16 residues. Trimming at V came to 5 bases and at J to 4 bases, leaving 8 bases not matched to a gene. The CDR3 protein is CASSLTSGRRGETQYF. In nucleotides, the CDR3 is TGTGCCAGCAGCCTGACTAGCGGGAGAAGGGGAGAGACCCAGTACTTC.

The chain carries TRBV10-3 and TRBJ1-6; the match to TRBD1 covers 7 bases. The CDR3 totals 15 residues. V was pared by 2 bases and J by 7 bases, with 5 bases of the junction left unmatched. The germline V gene encodes CDR1 ENHRY and CDR2 SYGVKD. The CDR3 nucleotides are TGTGCCATCAGTGAGCAGGCAGGGGGAAATTCACCCCTCCACTTT. Translating gives CAISEQAGGNSPLHF.

The V gene is TRBV5-1, the J gene TRBJ1-2, with a possible D match to TRBD1 (5 bases). The CDR3 extends over 13 amino acids. The germline CDR1 and CDR2 sequences are SGHRS and YFSETQ. With 3 bases removed from V and 1 base from J, the gap between germline ends came to 7 bases. The CDR3 loop is CASSWGGNYGYTF. The CDR3 bases are TGCGCCAGCAGCTGGGGGGGTAACTATGGCTACACCTTC.

The V and J genes are TRBV28 and TRBJ2-2; 13 nucleotides agree with TRBD2. The CDR3 is made up of 17 amino acids. V was pared by 4 bases and J by 6 bases, with 8 bases of the junction left unmatched. Germline lookup yields CDR1 MDHEN and CDR2 SYDVKM. This chain's CDR3 is CASSSSGLAGEAGELFF. Written as DNA, the CDR3 is TGTGCCAGCAGTTCCTCCGGACTAGCGGGAGAAGCCGGGGAGCTGTTTTTT.

The V call is TRBV7-9, the J call TRBJ2-7, with D possibly called TRBD1 or TRBD2 (6 bases each). CDR1 is SEHNR and CDR2 is FQNEAQ in the germline V gene (reference sequence). The CDR3 runs to 17 residues. Trimming took 5 bases from V and 1 from J, leaving 21 bases between them. CDR3 DNA: TGTGCCAGCAGCCCCCGAGGAGGGGGAAAAAGGTCCTACGAGCAGTACTTC. Amino acids: CASSPRGGGKRSYEQYF. The whole variable domain, remainder taken from reference TRBV7-9 and TRBJ2-7, is DTGVSQNPRHKITKRGQNVTFRCDPISEHNRLYWYRQTLGQGPEFLTYFQNEAQLEKSRLLSDRFSAERPKGSFSTLEIQRTEQGDSAMYLCASSPRGGGKRSYEQYFGPGTRLTVT.

The CDR3 is CASSFGWRATDTQYF. The CDR3 coding sequence is TGTGCCAGCAGCTTTGGTTGGAGGGCCACAGATACGCAGTATTTT. The chain uses TRBV5-4 and TRBJ2-3; TRBD2 might be the D (6 bases). V lost 2 bases, J lost 2 bases, and 12 bases lay in between. CDR1 is SGHNT and CDR2 is YYREEE in the germline V gene (reference sequence). This CDR3 is built from 15 residues.

The V gene is TRBV7-9, the J gene TRBJ2-1; no firm D call. CDR3 length: 14 amino acids. The ends were cut back, 3 bases at V and 7 bases at J, with 13 bases in the middle. Germline V gene lookup returns CDR1 SEHNR and CDR2 FQNEAQ (reference sequence). CDR3 coding DNA: TGTGCCAGCAGCTTCCCTCCCAACCTGAATGAGCAGTTCTTC. It translates to CASSFPPNLNEQFF.

The V call is TRBV10-3, the J call TRBJ1-2; tentatively, D is TRBD1 (6 bases). Trimming pared 0 bases from V and 4 bases from J, leaving 15 bases between. Germline V gives CDR1 ENHRY, CDR2 SYGVKD. The CDR3 spans 16 residues. As DNA, the CDR3 is TGTGCCATCAGTGAGTCTGGAATCTCCAGGGGCTATGGCTACACCTTC. Translating gives CAISESGISRGYGYTF.

The gene calls are TRBV7-9 and TRBJ1-5; D is unclear. CDR3 length: 12 amino acids. CDR1 and CDR2 (germline): SEHNR, FQNEAQ (reference sequence). Trimming removed 3 bases at V and 5 bases at J, with 5 bases between. CDR3 sequence reads: CASSFTDQPQHF. The CDR3 bases are TGTGCCAGCAGCTTCACGGATCAGCCCCAGCATTTT. The full variable domain, with the rest looked up from reference TRBV7-9 and TRBJ1-5, is DTGVSQNPRHKITKRGQNVTFRCDPISEHNRLYWYRQTLGQGPEFLTYFQNEAQLEKSRLLSDRFSAERPKGSFSTLEIQRTEQGDSAMYLCASSFTDQPQHFGDGTRLSIL.

This chain uses TRBV6-5 with TRBJ2-7; TRBD1 agrees at 9 bases. This CDR3 has 15 residues. Per the germline V gene, CDR1 is MNHEY and CDR2 is SVGAGI. Losses at the gene ends were 0 bases for V and 7 bases for J; bases not matched to a gene: 7. CDR3 protein: CASSYSGTGSVEQYF. DNA of the CDR3: TGTGCCAGCAGTTACTCCGGGACAGGGTCCGTGGAGCAGTACTTC.

The chain recombines TRBV18 with TRBJ2-7, with D uncertain. There are 17 residues in the CDR3. V was clipped by 2 bases and J by 5 bases, with 22 bases between them. Germline loops: CDR1 KGHSH, CDR2 LQKENI. In DNA, the CDR3 is TGTGCCAGCTCACCATTGGCACGGCGTGGTAAATGGCACGAGCAGTACTTC. Its translation: CASSPLARRGKWHEQYF.

This clone appeared a single time. V is TRBV19 and J is TRBJ1-3, with D perhaps matching TRBD1 (5 bases). The CDR3 spans 13 residues. V was trimmed by 1 base and J by 11 bases, leaving 12 bases between them. Germline CDR1 and CDR2: LNHDA and SQIVND (reference sequence). The CDR3 nucleotides are TGTGCCAGTAGTATAGGAGGGACGGTCGCCATATATTTT. Its translation: CASSIGGTVAIYF.